The sample holds a few counts of the clone carrying this T cell receptor (beta chain). The antigen is undetermined. At one end, the junction sequence differs from germline, possibly due to a read error. This record belongs to a study of molecular identifiers for immune sequencing clone quantification. At the level of the study: RNA from around 20,000 or 100,000 naive CD8 cells was split five ways in replicates, with four sequenced. Findings of the study overall: The study reportedly detected spiked Jurkat TCR RNA from one cell among around 1 million naive cells.

The authors built bulk TCR libraries by previously described methods with listed TCR primers. TCRdb independently ran MiXCR on the PCR reads; one entry per CDR3 protein. Of approximately 680,000 distinct CDR3 sequences in the sample, 25% were seen once. The sorting of naive CD8 T cells used the CD8+CD4-CCR7+CD45RA+ phenotype. This CDR3 spans 14 amino acids. Germline V lookup: CDR1 SGDLS, CDR2 YYNGEE. The source of this sequence is a human donor in good health. Some libraries in this study had Jurkat cell RNA spiked in. The sequencing sample was made of naive CD8+ T cells from blood, with Jurkat cell RNA spiked in. The subset denotes: FACS-sorted CD8+CD4-CCR7+CD45RA+ naive T cells. The rearrangement uses TRBV9 and TRBJ2-2; D may be TRBD2 (6 bases). The CDR3 reads CTSSVGGGTGELFF. The CDR3 coding sequence is TGTACCAGCAGCGTTGGAGGAGGGACCGGGGAGCTGTTTTTT. The whole variable domain, remainder taken from reference TRBV9 and TRBJ2-2, is DSGVTQTPKHLITATGQRVTLRCSPRSGDLSVYWYQQSLDQGLQFLIQYYNGEERAKGNILERFSAQQFPDLHSELNLSSLELGDSALYFCTSSVGGGTGELFFGEGSRLTVL.